The rows below give T cell receptor beta chains drawn from one sample of a study of blood T cell repertoires in COVID-19. TCRdb's copy holds only in-frame clones and misses some; the assay was immunoSEQ multiplex PCR. The sample gives about 130,000 clones, around nine tenths of which show up once; more than 3.5% is in the top ten. Material: peripheral blood. Receptors were obtained from a man in his 60s with COVID-19, enrolled during active disease. The CDR3 runs from the conserved cysteine through the conserved F or W. D genes are given only for firm matches. Clone size is not always given. Where it is, it says once, few, many or a class for expanded clones.

clone size	V gene	D gene	J gene	CDR3 DNA	CDR3 protein
-	TRBV29-1	TRBD2	TRBJ2-1	TGCAGCGTAGCCGGGACTAGTGCCTACAATGAGCAGTTCTTC	CSVAGTSAYNEQFF
-	TRBV6-5	-	TRBJ1-1	TGTGCCAGCAGTTACTCAGCGGTTACTGAAGCTTTCTTT	CASSYSAVTEAFF
-	TRBV9	-	TRBJ2-1	TGTGCCAGCAGCGTAGGGGCAGGGGGGAATGAGCAGTTCTTC	CASSVGAGGNEQFF
-	TRBV5-8	-	TRBJ2-1	TGTGCCAGCAGCTTGGGAATGCGGGGTGAGCAGTTCTTC	CASSLGMRGEQFF
-	TRBV7-2	-	TRBJ1-2	TGTGCCAGCAGCGAGACGACAGTTAACTATGGCTACACCTTC	CASSETTVNYGYTF
-	TRBV19	-	TRBJ1-1	TGTGCCAGTAGTGCAGGGGTTCCAGGACGACCTGAAGCTTTCTTT	CASSAGVPGRPEAFF
-	TRBV29-1	-	TRBJ1-5	TGCAGCGTTCTCCTGGGGGCAGGGGGCAATCAGCCCCAGCATTTT	CSVLLGAGGNQPQHF
-	TRBV15	TRBD1	TRBJ2-3	TGTGCCACCAGCAGAGCCGTGCGGACAGGGCTTTTAAGCACAGATACGCAGTATTTT	CATSRAVRTGLLSTDTQYF
-	TRBV18	TRBD1	TRBJ1-2	TGTGCCAGCTCACCACCGGGACAGAAAGGATATGGCTACACCTTC	CASSPPGQKGYGYTF
-	TRBV6-2/TRBV6-3	-	TRBJ1-2	TGTGCCAGCAGTTACGTCCCAGGAAGAAACTATGGCTACACCTTC	CASSYVPGRNYGYTF
-	TRBV19	TRBD1	TRBJ1-1	TGTGCCAGTAGTAAGGGACAGGGAATCCCTACTGAAGCTTTCTTT	CASSKGQGIPTEAFF
-	TRBV19	-	TRBJ1-5	TGTGCCAGTAGTACTCAGGGGAATCAGCCCCAGCATTTT	CASSTQGNQPQHF
few	TRBV2	-	TRBJ1-6	TGTGCCAGCAGGACAGATAATTCACCCCTCCACTTT	CASRTDNSPLHF
-	TRBV3-1/TRBV3-2	-	TRBJ1-2	TGTGCCAGCAGCCAAAGGGGAACGGCTCGCTTGCACACCTTC	CASSQRGTARLHTF
-	TRBV20-1	TRBD1	TRBJ1-6	TGCAGTGCTAGTCAGGCGGACAGGGTTAATTCACCCCTCCACTTT	CSASQADRVNSPLHF
few	TRBV3-1/TRBV3-2	-	TRBJ1-3	TGTGCCAGCAGCCCGGAAGGGGCCCTCGGAAACACCATATATTTT	CASSPEGALGNTIYF
-	TRBV5-1	-	TRBJ1-3	TGCGCCAGCAGCTTTGGCGGGGAGAGCTCTGGAAACACCATATATTTT	CASSFGGESSGNTIYF
-	TRBV20-1	TRBD2	TRBJ2-5	TGCAGTGCTAGTAGGGGACTAGCGGGGGACCGAGAGACCCAGTACTTC	CSASRGLAGDRETQYF
-	TRBV19	TRBD1	TRBJ1-2	TGTGCCAGTAGTACGGACAGGGGGCGCAGCTATGGCTACACCTTC	CASSTDRGRSYGYTF
-	TRBV6-4	-	TRBJ2-7	TGTGCCAGGGGGTTGGAGGGGGCGGCTTACGAGCAGTACTTC	CARGLEGAAYEQYF
-	TRBV10-3	-	TRBJ2-5	TGTGCCATCAGTGCAGGACTGGGAGAGACCCAGTACTTC	CAISAGLGETQYF
once	TRBV12-3/TRBV12-4	TRBD1	TRBJ2-7	TGTGCCAGCAGTGACGACAGGGTTCAGTACTTC	CASSDDRVQYF
-	TRBV30	TRBD2	TRBJ2-2	TGTGCCTGGCGAGCGGGGGGCGGGACCGGGGAGCTGTTTTTT	CAWRAGGGTGELFF
-	TRBV9	-	TRBJ2-7	TGTGCCAGCAGCGCGGGTAATATGGTTGCCTTCTCCGAGCAGTACTTC	CASSAGNMVAFSEQYF
-	TRBV9	TRBD2	TRBJ2-3	TGTGCCAGCAGCGCTAGCGGGGGGTGGGCAGATACGCAGTATTTT	CASSASGGWADTQYF
-	TRBV5-7	TRBD1	TRBJ2-3	TGTGCCAGCAGCTTAATATCGACAGGGGAAACAGATACGCAGTATTTT	CASSLISTGETDTQYF
-	TRBV7-9	-	TRBJ1-2	TGTGCCAGCAGCTTAGGCCCGACAGTTGGCTACACCTTC	CASSLGPTVGYTF
-	TRBV11-1	-	TRBJ1-1	TGTGCCAGCAGCTTACCGGGATCAGATAACACTGAAGCTTTCTTT	CASSLPGSDNTEAFF
-	TRBV19	TRBD1	TRBJ1-5	TGTGCCAGTAGTATAGTTCCCGGGACAGGGGGTGATCAGCCCCAGCATTTT	CASSIVPGTGGDQPQHF
-	TRBV6-6	-	TRBJ1-1	TGTGCCAGCAGTCCCTGGGACATCGTCACTGAAGCTTTCTTT	CASSPWDIVTEAFF
-	TRBV30	TRBD1	TRBJ1-4	TGTGCCTGGAGTTCGCCGGACAGGGGGCAAATCAATGAAAAACTGTTTTTT	CAWSSPDRGQINEKLFF
-	TRBV7-6	-	TRBJ1-1	TGTGCCAGCAGCAGCGGGGCCACTGAAGCTTTCTTT	CASSSGATEAFF
-	TRBV21-1	-	TRBJ2-2	TGTGCCAGCAGCAAAGCGCGGTACACCGGGGAGCTGTTTTTT	CASSKARYTGELFF
-	TRBV12-5	-	TRBJ1-4	TGTGCTAGTGACATTTCGAGCGGTGAAAAACTGTTTTTT	CASDISSGEKLFF
-	TRBV20-1	-	TRBJ2-3	TGCAGTGCCGGGTCCCCGGACTCGCAGTATTTT	CSAGSPDSQYF
-	TRBV28	-	TRBJ2-7	TGTGCCTCCAGTAGGGCGGAGGGGGCCTCCTACGAGCAGTACTTC	CASSRAEGASYEQYF
-	TRBV18	-	TRBJ1-1	TGTGCCAGCTCACCACTTCAGGGGAAGAACACTGAAGCTTTCTTT	CASSPLQGKNTEAFF
-	TRBV6-5	-	TRBJ2-5	TGTGCCACCGAGGTCAGAGCCCAAGAGACCCAGTACTTC	CATEVRAQETQYF
-	TRBV6-2/TRBV6-3	-	TRBJ2-3	TGTGCCAGCAGTTATATCAGATCGAGGGATACGCAGTATTTT	CASSYIRSRDTQYF
-	TRBV19	TRBD1	TRBJ1-2	TGTGCCAGTAGTCTCGACAGGGGCCGAGGCTATGGCTACACCTTC	CASSLDRGRGYGYTF
-	TRBV18	-	TRBJ1-2	TGTGCCAGCTCATTCAAAATGGTACGAGACTCCCTTAACTATGGCTACACCTTC	CASSFKMVRDSLNYGYTF
-	TRBV5-1	TRBD1	TRBJ1-6	TGCGCCAGCAGCCCGGGGACAGGGAGGTCACCCCTCCACTTT	CASSPGTGRSPLHF
-	TRBV7-2	TRBD2	TRBJ2-1	TGTGCCAGCAGCTTAGCAACTAGCGGGGGAGTGACCTACAATGAGCAGTTCTTC	CASSLATSGGVTYNEQFF
-	TRBV5-4	-	TRBJ2-7	TGTGCCAGCAGCTTGGCTGGGTCGGGGTTGCCCTACGAGCAGTACTTC	CASSLAGSGLPYEQYF
few	TRBV12-3/TRBV12-4	-	TRBJ2-5	TGTGCCAGCAGTTTCGACAGGCACCAGACCCAGTACTTC	CASSFDRHQTQYF
-	TRBV5-6	TRBD1	TRBJ1-4	TGTGCCAGCAGCTTGGTGTCAGGGGGCTATGAAAAACTGTTTTTT	CASSLVSGGYEKLFF
-	TRBV5-4	TRBD2	TRBJ2-3	TGTGCCAGCGAGAGCGGGGGGACCGTAGATACGCAGTATTTT	CASESGGTVDTQYF
-	TRBV5-6	-	TRBJ1-5	TGTGCCAGCAGCCTTGGTTCGGGACAAGGAAATCAGCCCCAGCATTTT	CASSLGSGQGNQPQHF
-	TRBV5-1	-	TRBJ2-7	TGCGCCAGCAGCGTGGACATCTACGAGCAGTACTTC	CASSVDIYEQYF
-	TRBV4-2	TRBD2	TRBJ2-4	TGTGCCAGCAGCCAAGATGGGAGCGGGGGTGGAAACATTCAGTACTTC	CASSQDGSGGGNIQYF
once	TRBV4-1	TRBD1	TRBJ2-3	TGCGCCAGCAGCCAAACGCCGGGACAGGGACGCACAGATACGCAGTATTTT	CASSQTPGQGRTDTQYF
-	TRBV3-1/TRBV3-2	TRBD2	TRBJ2-7	TGTGCCAGCAGCCAGCTAGCGGGGGGAATCTACGAGCAGTACTTC	CASSQLAGGIYEQYF
-	TRBV4-1	-	TRBJ2-3	TGCGCCAGCAGCCAAGAGTCGAGGACTCTAGCCCCCACAGATACGCAGTATTTT	CASSQESRTLAPTDTQYF
-	TRBV3-1/TRBV3-2	-	TRBJ1-4	TGTGCCAGCAGCCTGCATGCGGGGGTTAATGAAAAACTGTTTTTT	CASSLHAGVNEKLFF